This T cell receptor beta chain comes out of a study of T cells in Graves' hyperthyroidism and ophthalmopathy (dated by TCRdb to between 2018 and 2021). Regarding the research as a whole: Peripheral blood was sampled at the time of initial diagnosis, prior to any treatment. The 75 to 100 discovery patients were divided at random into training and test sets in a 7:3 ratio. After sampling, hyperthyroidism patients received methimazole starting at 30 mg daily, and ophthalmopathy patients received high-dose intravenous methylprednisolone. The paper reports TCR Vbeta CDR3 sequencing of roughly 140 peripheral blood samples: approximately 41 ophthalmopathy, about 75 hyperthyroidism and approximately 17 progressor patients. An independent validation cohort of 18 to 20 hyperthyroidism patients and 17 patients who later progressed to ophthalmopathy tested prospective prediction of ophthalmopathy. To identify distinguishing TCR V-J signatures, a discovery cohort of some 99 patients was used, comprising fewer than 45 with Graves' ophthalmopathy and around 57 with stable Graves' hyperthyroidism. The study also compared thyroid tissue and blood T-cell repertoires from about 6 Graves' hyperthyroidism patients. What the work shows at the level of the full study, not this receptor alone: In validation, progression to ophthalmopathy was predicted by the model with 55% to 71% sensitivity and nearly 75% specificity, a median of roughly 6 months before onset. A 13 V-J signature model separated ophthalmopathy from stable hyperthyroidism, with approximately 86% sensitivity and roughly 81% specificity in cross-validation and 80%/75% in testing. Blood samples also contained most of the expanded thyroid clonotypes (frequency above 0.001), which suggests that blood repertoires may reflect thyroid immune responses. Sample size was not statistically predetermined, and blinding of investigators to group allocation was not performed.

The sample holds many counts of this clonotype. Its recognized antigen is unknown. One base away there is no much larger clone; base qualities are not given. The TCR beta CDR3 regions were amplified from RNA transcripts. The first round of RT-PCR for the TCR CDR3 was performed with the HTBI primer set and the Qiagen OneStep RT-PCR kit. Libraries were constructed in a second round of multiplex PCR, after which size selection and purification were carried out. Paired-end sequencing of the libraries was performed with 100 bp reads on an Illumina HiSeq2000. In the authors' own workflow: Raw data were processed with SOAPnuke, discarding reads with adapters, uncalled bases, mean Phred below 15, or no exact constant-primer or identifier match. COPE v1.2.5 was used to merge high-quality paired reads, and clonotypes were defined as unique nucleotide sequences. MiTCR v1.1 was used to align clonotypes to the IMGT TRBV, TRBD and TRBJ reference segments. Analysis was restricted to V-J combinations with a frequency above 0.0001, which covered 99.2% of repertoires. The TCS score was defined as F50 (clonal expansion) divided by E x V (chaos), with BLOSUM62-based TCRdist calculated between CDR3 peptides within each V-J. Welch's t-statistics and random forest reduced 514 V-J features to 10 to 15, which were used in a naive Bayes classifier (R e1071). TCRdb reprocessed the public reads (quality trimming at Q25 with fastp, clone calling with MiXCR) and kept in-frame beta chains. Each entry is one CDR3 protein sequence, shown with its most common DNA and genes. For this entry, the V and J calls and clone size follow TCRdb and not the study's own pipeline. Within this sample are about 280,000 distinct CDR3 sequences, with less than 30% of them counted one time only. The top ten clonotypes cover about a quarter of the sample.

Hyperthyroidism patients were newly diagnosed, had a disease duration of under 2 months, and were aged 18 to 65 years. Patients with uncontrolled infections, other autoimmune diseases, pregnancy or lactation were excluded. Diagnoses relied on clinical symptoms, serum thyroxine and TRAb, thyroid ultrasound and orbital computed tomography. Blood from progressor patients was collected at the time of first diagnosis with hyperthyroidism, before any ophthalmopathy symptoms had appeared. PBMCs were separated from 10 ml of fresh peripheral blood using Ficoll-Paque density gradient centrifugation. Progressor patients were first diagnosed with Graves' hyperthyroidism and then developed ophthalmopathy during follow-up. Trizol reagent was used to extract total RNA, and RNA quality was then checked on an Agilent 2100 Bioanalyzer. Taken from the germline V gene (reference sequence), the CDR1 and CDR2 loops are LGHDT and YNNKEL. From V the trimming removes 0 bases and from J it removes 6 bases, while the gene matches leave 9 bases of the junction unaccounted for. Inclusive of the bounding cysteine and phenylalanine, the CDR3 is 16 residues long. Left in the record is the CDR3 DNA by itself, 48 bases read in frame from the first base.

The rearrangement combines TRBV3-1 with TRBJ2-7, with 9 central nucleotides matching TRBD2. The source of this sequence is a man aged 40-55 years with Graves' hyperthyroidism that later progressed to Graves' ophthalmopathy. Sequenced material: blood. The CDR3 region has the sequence CASSQDRGLAFFEQYF. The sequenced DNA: TGTGCCAGCAGCCAAGATAGGGGACTAGCTTTCTTCGAGCAGTACTTC.